This is a list of T cell receptor beta chains from one sample in a study of T cells after yellow fever vaccination. TCRdb processed the 5' RACE reads anew with MiXCR; each CDR3 protein has one entry. Counted here are about 310,000 distinct CDR3 sequences, around 4% occurring once; the ten biggest clones make up around 20%. The material was PBMCs, obtained on the day of the yellow fever booster vaccination. Receptors originate from a man aged 18 to 35 who received the YFV17D yellow fever vaccine. Both conserved end residues are part of each CDR3. Fields, in order: V gene, J gene, D gene, clone size, CDR3 DNA, CDR3 protein. D genes are given only for firm matches. The size entry is marked missing in some rows and otherwise reads once, few, many or a size class.

>TRBV6-2/TRBV6-3|TRBJ2-1|NA|many
TGTGCCAGCAGTTATAGCGGCCGTTACAATGAGCAGTTCTTC
CASSYSGRYNEQFF
>TRBV6-5|TRBJ2-3|TRBD2|NA
TGTGCCAGCAGTTACAACCCGGGGGGGTTCACAGATACGCAGTATTTT
CASSYNPGGFTDTQYF
>TRBV7-2|TRBJ2-5|NA|NA
TGTGCCAGCAGCTTCGCCCCCGTGGGTATTCAGGAGACCCAGTACTTC
CASSFAPVGIQETQYF
>TRBV11-2|TRBJ2-1|TRBD2|many
TGTGCCAGCAGCACAAGACTAGCTTCAAGCTACAATGAGCAGTTCTTC
CASSTRLASSYNEQFF
>TRBV6-5|TRBJ2-3|NA|many
TGTGCCAGCAGTTATAACAGACGCACAGATACGCAGTATTTT
CASSYNRRTDTQYF
>TRBV12-5|TRBJ2-1|TRBD2|many
TGTGCTAGTGGCTCGGCTGGACTAGCGGGGGGCTCAGTTGAGCAGTTCTTC
CASGSAGLAGGSVEQFF
>TRBV10-3|TRBJ2-1|NA|many
TGTGCCATCAGTGTAACGGGGTCTGACTCCTACAATGAGCAGTTCTTC
CAISVTGSDSYNEQFF
>TRBV4-2|TRBJ2-1|NA|many
TGTGCCAGCCAGAGGGACACTTACAATGAGCAGTTCTTC
CASQRDTYNEQFF
>TRBV5-1|TRBJ2-3|NA|many
TGCGCCAGCAGCGCCGACAGCGCCGGAGATACGCAGTATTTT
CASSADSAGDTQYF
>TRBV14|TRBJ2-7|NA|many
TGTGCCAGCAGCCCGGCGGTGTCCTACGAGCAGTACTTC
CASSPAVSYEQYF
>TRBV3-1|TRBJ2-1|NA|NA
TGTGCCAGCAGCCAAGCTAACGGGGTCTCCTACAATGAGCAGTTCTTC
CASSQANGVSYNEQFF
>TRBV15|TRBJ2-5|NA|many
TGTGCCACCAGCAGAGAGGACAGAAAAGAGACCCAGTACTTC
CATSREDRKETQYF
>TRBV5-1|TRBJ1-6|NA|many
TGCGCCAGCGCCCCGGGACAAGATTCACCCCTCCACTTT
CASAPGQDSPLHF
>TRBV18|TRBJ1-2|NA|NA
TGTGCCAGCTCATCTTCCAGATCCTATGGCTACACCTTC
CASSSSRSYGYTF
>TRBV11-2|TRBJ2-1|NA|few
TGTGCCAGCAGCTTTGATCGAACCCCCCGCAGGTCTTCTTTCTATGAGCAGTTCTTC
CASSFDRTPRRSSFYEQFF
>TRBV6-2/TRBV6-3|TRBJ2-1|TRBD2|NA
TGTGCCAGCACGGGGGGGGCCTACAATGAGCAGTTCTTC
CASTGGAYNEQFF
>TRBV9|TRBJ2-7|TRBD2|many
TGTGCCAGCAGCGTCGCGGGGGGCGACGAGCAGTACTTC
CASSVAGGDEQYF
>TRBV12-3/TRBV12-4|TRBJ2-3|NA|many
TGTGCCAGCAGTCCGCGGGCAGGGCCCCTTGGGTATTTT
CASSPRAGPLGYF
>TRBV19|TRBJ2-1|NA|many
TGTGCCAGTAGTATAGATCGGGCAGGGACCTACAATGAGCAGTTCTTC
CASSIDRAGTYNEQFF
>TRBV12-3/TRBV12-4|TRBJ1-1|NA|few
TGTGCCAGCAAAGGGGAAGGGGGTTACACTGAAGCTTTCTTT
CASKGEGGYTEAFF
>TRBV7-9|TRBJ2-1|TRBD1|NA
TGTGCCAGCAGCTTGTTCTGGGACAGCAATGAGCAGTTCTTC
CASSLFWDSNEQFF
>TRBV5-4|TRBJ1-2|TRBD1|NA
TGTGCCAGCAGCGCCGACAGGGGGTATGGCTACACCTTC
CASSADRGYGYTF
>TRBV5-1|TRBJ2-3|NA|NA
TGCGCCAGCAGCTTGCGGGCTCTAAATACAGATACGCAGTATTTT
CASSLRALNTDTQYF
>TRBV5-1|TRBJ2-3|NA|many
TGCGCCAGCAGCTTGCTAGGCCGAAACACACAAGATACGCAGTATTTT
CASSLLGRNTQDTQYF
>TRBV6-2/TRBV6-3|TRBJ1-5|NA|few
TGTGCCAGCAGCTTGGGTCCGACGCGAGTCAATCAGCCCCAGCATTTT
CASSLGPTRVNQPQHF
>TRBV27|TRBJ2-1|NA|many
TGTGCCAGCAGTTTATTTGGTTCCTACAATGAGCAGTTCTTC
CASSLFGSYNEQFF
>TRBV6-2/TRBV6-3|TRBJ2-7|TRBD2|many
TGTGCCAGCAGTTCCTTGACTAGCGGGCACTCCTACGAGCAGTACTTC
CASSSLTSGHSYEQYF